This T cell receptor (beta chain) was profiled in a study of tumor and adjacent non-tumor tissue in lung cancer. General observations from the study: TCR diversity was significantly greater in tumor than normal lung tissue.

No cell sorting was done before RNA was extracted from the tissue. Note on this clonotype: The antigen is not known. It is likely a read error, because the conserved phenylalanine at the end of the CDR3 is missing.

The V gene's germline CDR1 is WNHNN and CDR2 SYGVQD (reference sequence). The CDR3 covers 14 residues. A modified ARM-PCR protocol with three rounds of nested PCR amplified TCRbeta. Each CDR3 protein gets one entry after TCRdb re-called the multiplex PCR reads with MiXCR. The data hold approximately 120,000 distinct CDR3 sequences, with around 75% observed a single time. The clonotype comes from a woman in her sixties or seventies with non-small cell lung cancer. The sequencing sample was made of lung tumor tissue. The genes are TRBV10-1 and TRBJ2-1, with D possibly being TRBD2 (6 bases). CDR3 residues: CASSEEAQRGEQFS. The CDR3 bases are TGCGCTAGCAGTGAAGAGGCCCAACGGGGGGAGCAGTTCTCC.